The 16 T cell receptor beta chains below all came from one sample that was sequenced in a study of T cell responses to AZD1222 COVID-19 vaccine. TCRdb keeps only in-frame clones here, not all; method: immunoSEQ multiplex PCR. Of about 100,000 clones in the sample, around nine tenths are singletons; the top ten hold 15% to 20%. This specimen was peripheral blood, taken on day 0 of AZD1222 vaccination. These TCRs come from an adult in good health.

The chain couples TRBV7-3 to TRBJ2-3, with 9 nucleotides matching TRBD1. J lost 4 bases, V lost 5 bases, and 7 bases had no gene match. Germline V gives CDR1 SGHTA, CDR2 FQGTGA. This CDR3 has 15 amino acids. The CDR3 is CASSRTGQGSDTQYF. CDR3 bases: TGTGCCAGCAGCCGAACGGGACAGGGTTCAGATACGCAGTATTTT.

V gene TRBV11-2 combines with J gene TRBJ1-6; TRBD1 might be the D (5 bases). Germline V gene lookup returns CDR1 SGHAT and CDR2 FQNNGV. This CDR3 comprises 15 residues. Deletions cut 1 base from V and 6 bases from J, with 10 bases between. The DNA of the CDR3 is TGTGCCAGCAGCTTAGGACAGCAGCCTAATTCACCCCTCCACTTT. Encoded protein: CASSLGQQPNSPLHF.

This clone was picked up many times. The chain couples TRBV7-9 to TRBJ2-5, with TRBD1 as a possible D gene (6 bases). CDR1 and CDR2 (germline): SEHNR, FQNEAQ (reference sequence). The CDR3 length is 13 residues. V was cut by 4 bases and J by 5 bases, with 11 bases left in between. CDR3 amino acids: CASSYPTGETQYF. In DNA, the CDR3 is TGTGCCAGCAGCTACCCCACAGGGGAGACCCAGTACTTC.

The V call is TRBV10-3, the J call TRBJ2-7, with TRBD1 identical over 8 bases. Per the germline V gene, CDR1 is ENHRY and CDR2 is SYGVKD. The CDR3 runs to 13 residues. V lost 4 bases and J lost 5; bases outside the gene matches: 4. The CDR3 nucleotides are TGTGCCATCAGTGCAGGGGGCGGTGACGAGCAGTACTTC. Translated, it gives CAISAGGGDEQYF.

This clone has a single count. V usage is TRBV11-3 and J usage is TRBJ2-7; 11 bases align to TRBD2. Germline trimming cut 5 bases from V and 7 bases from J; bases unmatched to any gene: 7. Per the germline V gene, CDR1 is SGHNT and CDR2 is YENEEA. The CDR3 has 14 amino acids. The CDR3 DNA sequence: TGTGCCAGCAGCCTAGTTTGGACTAGCGGGGAGCAGTACTTC. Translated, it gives CASSLVWTSGEQYF. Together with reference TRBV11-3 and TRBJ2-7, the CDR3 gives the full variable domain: EAGVVQSPRYKIIEKKQPVAFWCNPISGHNTLYWYLQNLGQGPELLIRYENEEAVDDSQLPKDRFSAERLKGVDSTLKIQPAELGDSAVYLCASSLVWTSGEQYFGPGTRLTVT.

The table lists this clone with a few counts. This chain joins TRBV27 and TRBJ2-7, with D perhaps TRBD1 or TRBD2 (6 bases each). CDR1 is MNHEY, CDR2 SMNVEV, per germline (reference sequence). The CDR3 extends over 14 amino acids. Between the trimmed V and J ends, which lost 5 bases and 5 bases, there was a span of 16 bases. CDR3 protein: CASSPLRGQDEQYF. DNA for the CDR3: TGTGCCAGCAGTCCCCTACGGGGGCAGGACGAGCAGTACTTC.

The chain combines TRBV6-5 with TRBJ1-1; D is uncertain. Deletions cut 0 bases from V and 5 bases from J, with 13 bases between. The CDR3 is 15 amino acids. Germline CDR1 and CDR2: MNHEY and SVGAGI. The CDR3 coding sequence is TGTGCCAGCAGTTACTCGTGGCAAGGAAGAACTGAAGCTTTCTTT. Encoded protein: CASSYSWQGRTEAFF.

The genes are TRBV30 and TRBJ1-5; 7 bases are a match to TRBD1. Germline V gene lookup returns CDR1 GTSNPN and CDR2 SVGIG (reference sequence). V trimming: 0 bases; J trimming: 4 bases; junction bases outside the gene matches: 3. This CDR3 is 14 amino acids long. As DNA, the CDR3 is TGTGCCTGGAGTGTAGGGACAGCGAATCAGCCCCAGCATTTT. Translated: CAWSVGTANQPQHF. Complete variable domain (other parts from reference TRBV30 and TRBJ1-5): SQTIHQWPATLVQPVGSPLSLECTVEGTSNPNLYWYRQAAGRGLQLLFYSVGIGQISSEVPQNLSASRPQDRQFILSSKKLLLSDSGFYLCAWSVGTANQPQHFGDGTRLSIL.

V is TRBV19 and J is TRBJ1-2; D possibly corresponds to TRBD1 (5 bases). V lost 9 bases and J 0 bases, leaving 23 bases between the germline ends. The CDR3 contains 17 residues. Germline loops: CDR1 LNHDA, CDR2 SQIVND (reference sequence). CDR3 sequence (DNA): TGTGCCAGCCTCCATCGGGGCGGACTAAGACCTAACTATGGCTACACCTTC. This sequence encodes CASLHRGGLRPNYGYTF.

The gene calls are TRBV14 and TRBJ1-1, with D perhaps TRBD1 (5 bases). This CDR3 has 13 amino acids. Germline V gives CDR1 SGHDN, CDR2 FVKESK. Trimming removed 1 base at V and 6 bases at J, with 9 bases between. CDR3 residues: CASSQVWGSEAFF. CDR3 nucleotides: TGTGCCAGCAGCCAAGTCTGGGGCTCTGAAGCTTTCTTT.

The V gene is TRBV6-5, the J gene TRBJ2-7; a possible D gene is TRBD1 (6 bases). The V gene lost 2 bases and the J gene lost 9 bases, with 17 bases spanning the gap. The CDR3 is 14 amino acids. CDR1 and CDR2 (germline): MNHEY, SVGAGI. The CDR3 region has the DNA TGTGCCAGCAGTTACAACTCAGGGGAAGGTGGGCAGTACTTC. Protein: CASSYNSGEGGQYF.

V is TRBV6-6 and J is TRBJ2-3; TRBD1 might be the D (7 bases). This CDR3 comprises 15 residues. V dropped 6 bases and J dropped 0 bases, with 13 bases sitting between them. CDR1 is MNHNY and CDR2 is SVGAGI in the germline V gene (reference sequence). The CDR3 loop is CASRRDSGSTDTQYF. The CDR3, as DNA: TGTGCCAGCAGGCGGGACAGTGGTAGCACAGATACGCAGTATTTT.

CDR3 in DNA: TGTGCCAGCAGCTTATACGAGCAGTACTTC. Translating gives CASSLYEQYF. This chain joins TRBV11-2 and TRBJ2-7; D unresolved. Trimming pared 2 bases from V and 4 bases from J, leaving 0 bases between. This CDR3 is built from 10 residues. Germline values: CDR1 SGHAT, CDR2 FQNNGV.

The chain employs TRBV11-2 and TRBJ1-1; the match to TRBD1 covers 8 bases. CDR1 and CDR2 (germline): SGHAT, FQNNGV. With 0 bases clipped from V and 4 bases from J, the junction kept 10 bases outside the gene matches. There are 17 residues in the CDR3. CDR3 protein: CASSLEGQALLSTEAFF. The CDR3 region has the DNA TGTGCCAGCAGCTTAGAGGGACAGGCCCTCCTGAGCACTGAAGCTTTCTTT.

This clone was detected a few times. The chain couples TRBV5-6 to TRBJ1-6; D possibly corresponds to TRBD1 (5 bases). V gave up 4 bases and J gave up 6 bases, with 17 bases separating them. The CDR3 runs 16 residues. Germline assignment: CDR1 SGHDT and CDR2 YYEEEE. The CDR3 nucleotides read TGTGCCAGCAGCGCCTATTCGACGGGACCTAATTCACCCCTCCACTTT. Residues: CASSAYSTGPNSPLHF.

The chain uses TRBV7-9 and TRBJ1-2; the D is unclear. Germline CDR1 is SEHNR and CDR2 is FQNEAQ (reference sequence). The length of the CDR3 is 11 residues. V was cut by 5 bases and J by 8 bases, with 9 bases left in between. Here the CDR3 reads CASSPSGGYTF. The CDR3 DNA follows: TGTGCCAGCAGCCCGTCAGGAGGCTACACCTTC.